Listed below are T cell receptor beta chains from one sample, sequenced in a study of blood T cell repertoires in COVID-19. Using immunoSEQ multiplex PCR, the repertoire was profiled, and TCRdb retains in-frame clones only, with some absent. This table holds roughly 34,000 clones, 80% found once. Sequencing was done on a sample of peripheral blood. The source is a man older than 75 with acute or convalescent COVID-19. Both conserved end residues are part of each CDR3. The order of the fields is V gene, J gene, CDR3 protein.

v_call: TRBV7-9
j_call: TRBJ2-7
cdr3_aa: CASSHRDSYEQYF

v_call: TRBV30
j_call: TRBJ2-7
cdr3_aa: CAWSAGRNYEQYF

v_call: TRBV6-2/TRBV6-3
j_call: TRBJ2-7
cdr3_aa: CASSEDSSYEQYF

v_call: TRBV9
j_call: TRBJ2-2
cdr3_aa: CASTPGLAASTGELFF

v_call: TRBV27
j_call: TRBJ1-1
cdr3_aa: CASSRAIRVPEAFF

v_call: TRBV6-5
j_call: TRBJ2-1
cdr3_aa: CASSYADSYNEQFF

v_call: TRBV20-1
j_call: TRBJ2-1
cdr3_aa: CSAPLGGEQFF

v_call: TRBV5-8
j_call: TRBJ1-6
cdr3_aa: CASSSLGRNSPLHF

v_call: TRBV7-2
j_call: TRBJ1-4
cdr3_aa: CASSNGQGQNEKLFF

v_call: TRBV28
j_call: TRBJ1-6
cdr3_aa: CASRQSSYNSPLHF

v_call: TRBV3-1/TRBV3-2
j_call: TRBJ2-3
cdr3_aa: CASSLGTSSMDTQYF

v_call: TRBV4-1
j_call: TRBJ2-5
cdr3_aa: CASSQAREETQYF

v_call: TRBV9
j_call: TRBJ2-2
cdr3_aa: CASSVDLATGELFF

v_call: TRBV12-3/TRBV12-4
j_call: TRBJ1-5
cdr3_aa: CASTPYSNQPQHF

v_call: TRBV19
j_call: TRBJ1-1
cdr3_aa: CASRYVRGANTEAFF

v_call: TRBV19
j_call: TRBJ2-4
cdr3_aa: CASRTGAGAGNIQYF

v_call: TRBV19
j_call: TRBJ2-1
cdr3_aa: CATEARQASYNEQFF

v_call: TRBV19
j_call: TRBJ2-2
cdr3_aa: CASRRTSYTGELFF

v_call: TRBV4-3
j_call: TRBJ2-3
cdr3_aa: CASSQMILAGVDTQYF

v_call: TRBV7-9
j_call: TRBJ1-1
cdr3_aa: CASSLGSGPGVNTEAFF

v_call: TRBV3-1/TRBV3-2
j_call: TRBJ1-2
cdr3_aa: CASSPESLNYGYTF

v_call: TRBV28
j_call: TRBJ1-5
cdr3_aa: CASSPGQDSFYSNQPQHF

v_call: TRBV27
j_call: TRBJ2-7
cdr3_aa: CASSTQRGYEQYF

v_call: TRBV20-1
j_call: TRBJ1-6
cdr3_aa: CSASDRDSPLHF

v_call: TRBV5-6
j_call: TRBJ2-5
cdr3_aa: CASSLGRAVQETQYF

v_call: TRBV28
j_call: TRBJ1-2
cdr3_aa: CASCTLRADYGYTF

v_call: TRBV6-2/TRBV6-3
j_call: TRBJ2-7
cdr3_aa: CASSYGPRRSYEQYF

v_call: TRBV14
j_call: TRBJ1-1
cdr3_aa: CASSHPGGGGNTEAFF

v_call: TRBV5-4
j_call: TRBJ1-2
cdr3_aa: CASQTRDTGYGYTF

v_call: TRBV7-2
j_call: TRBJ2-4
cdr3_aa: CASSSSRGGIQYF

v_call: TRBV29-1
j_call: TRBJ2-5
cdr3_aa: CSVEVPNRSGTQYF

v_call: TRBV11-2
j_call: TRBJ2-4
cdr3_aa: CASSIQGVRNIQYF

v_call: TRBV15
j_call: TRBJ1-5
cdr3_aa: CATSPDRLWPQHF

v_call: TRBV6-2/TRBV6-3
j_call: TRBJ2-1
cdr3_aa: CASSYGGRVYNEQFF

v_call: TRBV4-3
j_call: TRBJ2-7
cdr3_aa: CASSQGSGPYEQYF

v_call: TRBV9
j_call: TRBJ2-1
cdr3_aa: CASSVTSGYNEQFF

v_call: TRBV6-5
j_call: TRBJ2-3
cdr3_aa: CASSSGLAGTADTQYF

v_call: TRBV4-3
j_call: TRBJ2-1
cdr3_aa: CASSQQSRDEQFF

v_call: TRBV19
j_call: TRBJ1-5
cdr3_aa: CASKEGRSNQPQHF

v_call: TRBV2
j_call: TRBJ2-5
cdr3_aa: CASREEREGPSQYF